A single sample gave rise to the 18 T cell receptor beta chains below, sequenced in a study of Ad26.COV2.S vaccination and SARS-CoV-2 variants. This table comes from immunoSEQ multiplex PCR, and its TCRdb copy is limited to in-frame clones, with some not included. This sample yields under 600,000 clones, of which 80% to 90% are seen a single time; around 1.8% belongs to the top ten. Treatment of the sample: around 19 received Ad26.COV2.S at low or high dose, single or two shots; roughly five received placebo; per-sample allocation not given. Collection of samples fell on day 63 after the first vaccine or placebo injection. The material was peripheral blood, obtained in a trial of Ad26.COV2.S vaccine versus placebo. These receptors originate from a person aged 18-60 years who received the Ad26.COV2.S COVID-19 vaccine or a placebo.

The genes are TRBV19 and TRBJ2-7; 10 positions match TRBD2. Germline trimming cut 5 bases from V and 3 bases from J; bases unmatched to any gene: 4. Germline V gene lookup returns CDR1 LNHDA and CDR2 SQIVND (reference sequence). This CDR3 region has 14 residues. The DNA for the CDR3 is TGTGCCAGTAGTGTAGCGGGGGGACTCTACGAGCAGTACTTC. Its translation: CASSVAGGLYEQYF. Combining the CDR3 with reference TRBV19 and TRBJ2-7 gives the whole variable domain DGGITQSPKYLFRKEGQNVTLSCEQNLNHDAMYWYRQDPGQGLRLIYYSQIVNDFQKGDIAEGYSVSREKKESFPLTVTSAQKNPTAFYLCASSVAGGLYEQYFGPGTRLTVT.

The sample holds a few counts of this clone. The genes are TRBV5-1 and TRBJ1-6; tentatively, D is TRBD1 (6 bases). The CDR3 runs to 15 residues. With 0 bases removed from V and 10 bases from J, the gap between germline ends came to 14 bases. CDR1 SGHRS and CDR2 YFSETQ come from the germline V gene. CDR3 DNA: TGCGCCAGCAGCTTGGGAGGAGGGGGAGGCTCACCCCTCCACTTT. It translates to CASSLGGGGGSPLHF.

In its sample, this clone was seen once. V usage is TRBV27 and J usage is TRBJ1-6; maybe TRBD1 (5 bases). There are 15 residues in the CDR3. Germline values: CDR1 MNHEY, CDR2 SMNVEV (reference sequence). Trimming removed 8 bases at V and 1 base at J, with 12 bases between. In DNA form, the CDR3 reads TGTGCCAGCGGACGGGAGGGGTCCTATAATTCACCCCTCCACTTT. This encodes CASGREGSYNSPLHF.

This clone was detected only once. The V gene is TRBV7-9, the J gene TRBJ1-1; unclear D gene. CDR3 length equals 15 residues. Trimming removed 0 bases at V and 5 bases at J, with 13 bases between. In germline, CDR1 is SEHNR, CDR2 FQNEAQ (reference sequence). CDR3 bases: TGTGCCAGCAGCTTAGCACCCGGGTCGGGAACTGAAGCTTTCTTT. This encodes CASSLAPGSGTEAFF.

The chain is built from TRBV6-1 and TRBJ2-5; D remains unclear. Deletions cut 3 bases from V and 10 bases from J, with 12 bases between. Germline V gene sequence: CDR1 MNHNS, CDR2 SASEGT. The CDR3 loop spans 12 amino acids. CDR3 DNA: TGTGCCAGCAGTGAGTTGGCATGGATCCAGTACTTC. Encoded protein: CASSELAWIQYF.

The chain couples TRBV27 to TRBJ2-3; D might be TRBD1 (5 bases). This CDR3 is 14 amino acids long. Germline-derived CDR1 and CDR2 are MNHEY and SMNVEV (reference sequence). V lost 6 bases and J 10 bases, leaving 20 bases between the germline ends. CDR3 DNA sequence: TGTGCCAGCAGCCTAGTAAGGGGTCAAATAGCGCAGTATTTT. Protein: CASSLVRGQIAQYF.

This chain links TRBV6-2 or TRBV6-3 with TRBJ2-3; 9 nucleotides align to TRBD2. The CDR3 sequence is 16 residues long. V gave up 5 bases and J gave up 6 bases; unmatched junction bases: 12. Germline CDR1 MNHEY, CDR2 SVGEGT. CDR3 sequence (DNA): TGTGCCAGCAGTCTTTTAGCGGGAGTGTCCAGGGATACGCAGTATTTT. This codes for CASSLLAGVSRDTQYF.

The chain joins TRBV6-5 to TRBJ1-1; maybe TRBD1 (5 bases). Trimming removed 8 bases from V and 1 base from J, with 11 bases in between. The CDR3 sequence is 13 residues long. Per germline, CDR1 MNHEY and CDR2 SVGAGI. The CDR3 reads CASGLTANTEAFF. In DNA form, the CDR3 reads TGTGCCAGCGGACTGACAGCGAACACTGAAGCTTTCTTT.

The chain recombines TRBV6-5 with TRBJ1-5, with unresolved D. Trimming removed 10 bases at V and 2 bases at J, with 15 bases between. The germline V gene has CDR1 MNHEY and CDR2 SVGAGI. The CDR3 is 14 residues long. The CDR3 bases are TGTGCCACCAGAGGGAGATCTGGCAATCAGCCCCAGCATTTT. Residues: CATRGRSGNQPQHF.

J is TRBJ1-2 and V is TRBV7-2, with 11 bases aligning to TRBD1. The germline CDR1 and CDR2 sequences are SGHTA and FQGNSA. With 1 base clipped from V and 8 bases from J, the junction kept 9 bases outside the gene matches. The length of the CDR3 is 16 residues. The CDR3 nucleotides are TGTGCCAGCAGCTTAGTCGGACAGGGGGCGGTTGAGGGCTACACCTTC. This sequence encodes CASSLVGQGAVEGYTF.

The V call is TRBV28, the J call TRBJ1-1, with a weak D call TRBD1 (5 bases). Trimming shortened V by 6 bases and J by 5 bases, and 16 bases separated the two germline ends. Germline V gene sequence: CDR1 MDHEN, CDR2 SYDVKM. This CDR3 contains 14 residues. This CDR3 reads CASSSGGLGTEAFF. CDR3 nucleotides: TGTGCCAGCAGCTCTGGGGGTTTGGGGACTGAAGCTTTCTTT.

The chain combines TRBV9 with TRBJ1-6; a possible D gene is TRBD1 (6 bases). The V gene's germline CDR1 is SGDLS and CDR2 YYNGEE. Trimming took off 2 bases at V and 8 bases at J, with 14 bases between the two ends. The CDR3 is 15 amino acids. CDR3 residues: CASSVATGRDSPLHF. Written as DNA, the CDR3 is TGTGCCAGCAGCGTCGCGACAGGACGGGATTCACCCCTCCACTTT.

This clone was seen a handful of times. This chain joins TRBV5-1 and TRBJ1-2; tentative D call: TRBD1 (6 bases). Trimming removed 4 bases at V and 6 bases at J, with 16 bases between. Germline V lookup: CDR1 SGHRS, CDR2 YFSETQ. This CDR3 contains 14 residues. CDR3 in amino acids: CASSLGAGGDGYTF. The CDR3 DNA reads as TGCGCCAGCAGCCTGGGGGCCGGGGGAGATGGCTACACCTTC.

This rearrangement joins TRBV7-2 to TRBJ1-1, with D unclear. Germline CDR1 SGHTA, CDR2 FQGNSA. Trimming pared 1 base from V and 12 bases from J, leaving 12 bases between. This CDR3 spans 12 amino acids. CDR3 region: CASSLGLGRTFF. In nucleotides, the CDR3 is TGTGCCAGCAGCTTAGGGCTCGGGCGGACTTTCTTT.

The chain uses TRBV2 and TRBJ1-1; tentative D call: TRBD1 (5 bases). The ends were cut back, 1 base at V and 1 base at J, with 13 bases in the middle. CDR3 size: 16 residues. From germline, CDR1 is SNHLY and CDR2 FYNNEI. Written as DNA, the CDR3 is TGTGCCAGCAGTGAAGGGATGGGGCTGGGGAACACTGAAGCTTTCTTT. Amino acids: CASSEGMGLGNTEAFF.

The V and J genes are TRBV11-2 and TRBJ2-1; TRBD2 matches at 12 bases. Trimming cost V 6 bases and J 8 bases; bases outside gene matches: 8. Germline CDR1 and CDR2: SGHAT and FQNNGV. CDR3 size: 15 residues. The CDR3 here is CASRPPSGGAYEQFF. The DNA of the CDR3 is TGTGCCAGCAGACCTCCTAGCGGGGGGGCCTATGAGCAGTTCTTC. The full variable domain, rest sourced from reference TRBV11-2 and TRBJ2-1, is EAGVAQSPRYKIIEKRQSVAFWCNPISGHATLYWYQQILGQGPKLLIQFQNNGVVDDSQLPKDRFSAERLKGVDSTLKIQPAKLEDSAVYLCASRPPSGGAYEQFFGPGTRLTVL.

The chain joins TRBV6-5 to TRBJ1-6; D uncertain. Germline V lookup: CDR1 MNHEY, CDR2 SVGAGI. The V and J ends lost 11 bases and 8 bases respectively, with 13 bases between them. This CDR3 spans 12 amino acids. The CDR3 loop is CAVTPGDSPLHF. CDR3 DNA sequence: TGTGCCGTCACCCCCGGAGATTCACCCCTCCACTTT.

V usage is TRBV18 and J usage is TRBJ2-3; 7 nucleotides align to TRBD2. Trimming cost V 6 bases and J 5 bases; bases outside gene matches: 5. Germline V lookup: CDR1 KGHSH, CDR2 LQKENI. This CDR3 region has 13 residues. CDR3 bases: TGTGCCAGCTCCCCTCGGGAGGTAGATACGCAGTATTTT. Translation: CASSPREVDTQYF.